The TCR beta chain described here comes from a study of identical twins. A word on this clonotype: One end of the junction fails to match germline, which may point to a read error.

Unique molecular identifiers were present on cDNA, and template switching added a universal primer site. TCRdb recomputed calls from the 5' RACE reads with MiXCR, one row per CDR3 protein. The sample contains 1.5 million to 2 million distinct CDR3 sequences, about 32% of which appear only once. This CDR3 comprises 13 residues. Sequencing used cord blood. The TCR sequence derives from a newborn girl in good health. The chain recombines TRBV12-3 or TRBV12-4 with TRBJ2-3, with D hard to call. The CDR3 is CAGSLERRDTQYF. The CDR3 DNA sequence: TGTGCCGGCAGTTTAGAAAGGCGAGATACGCAGTATTTT.